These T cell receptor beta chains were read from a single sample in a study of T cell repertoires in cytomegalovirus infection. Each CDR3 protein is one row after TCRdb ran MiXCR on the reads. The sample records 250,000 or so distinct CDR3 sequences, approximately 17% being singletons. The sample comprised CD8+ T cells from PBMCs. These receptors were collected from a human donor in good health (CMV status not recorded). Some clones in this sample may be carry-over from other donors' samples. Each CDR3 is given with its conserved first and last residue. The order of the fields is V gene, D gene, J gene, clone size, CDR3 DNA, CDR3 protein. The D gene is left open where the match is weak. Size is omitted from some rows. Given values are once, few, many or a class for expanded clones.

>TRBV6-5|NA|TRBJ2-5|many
TGTGCCAGCAACAGTCAAGGGACCCAGTACTTC
CASNSQGTQYF
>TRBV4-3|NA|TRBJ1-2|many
TGCGCCAGCAGCCAAGGGGGCAGAAGCAACTATGGCTACACCTTC
CASSQGGRSNYGYTF
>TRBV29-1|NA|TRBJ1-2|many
TGCAGCGTTGAAGGGAGAGGTGGCTACACCTTC
CSVEGRGGYTF
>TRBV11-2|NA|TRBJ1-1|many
TGTGCCAGCAGCTTAGTGGCAGGGTCAGGCACTGAAGCTTTCTTT
CASSLVAGSGTEAFF
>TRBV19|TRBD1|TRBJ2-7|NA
TGTGCCAGTAGTATGGGACAGGGACCCTACGAGCAGTACTTC
CASSMGQGPYEQYF
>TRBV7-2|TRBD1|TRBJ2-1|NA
TGTGCCAGCAGCTTCTACGCGCGAACCGGACAGGAGCAGGTCCCCAATGAGCAGTTCTTC
CASSFYARTGQEQVPNEQFF
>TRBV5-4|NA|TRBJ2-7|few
TGTGCCAGCAGCGCCGGGACTCTATACGAGCAGTACTTC
CASSAGTLYEQYF
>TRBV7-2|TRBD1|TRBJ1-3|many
TGTGCCAGCAGCTTAGTCGGCGGGACAGGGTTCTCCTCTGGAAACACCATATATTTT
CASSLVGGTGFSSGNTIYF
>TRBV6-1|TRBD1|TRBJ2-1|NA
TGTGCCAGCAGTGACATTTTGGCCAGTCCGGGACAGCGATACAATGAGCAGTTCTTC
CASSDILASPGQRYNEQFF
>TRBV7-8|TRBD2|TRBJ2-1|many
TGTGCCAGCGGGGGTGGGACTAGCGGGGTGCTCTCCTACAATGAGCAGTTCTTC
CASGGGTSGVLSYNEQFF
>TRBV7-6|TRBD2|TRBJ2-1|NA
TGTGCCAGCAGCCCGTCGACTAGCGGGGGTAGCTCCTACAATGAGCAGTTCTTC
CASSPSTSGGSSYNEQFF
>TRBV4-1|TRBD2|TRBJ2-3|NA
TGCGCCAGCAGCCAAGATGCAGCGGGGGACACAGATACGCAGTATTTT
CASSQDAAGDTDTQYF
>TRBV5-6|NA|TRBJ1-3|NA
TGTGCCAGCAGCCGCGGGGGGGGGCGCTACTCTGGAAACACCATATATTTT
CASSRGGGRYSGNTIYF
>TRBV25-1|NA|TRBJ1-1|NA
TGTGCCAGCAGTGAATCAGGGTTGGGGAAAGCTTTCTTT
CASSESGLGKAFF
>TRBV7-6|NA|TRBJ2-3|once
TGTGCCGCCACGGTTGGCACAGATACGCAGTATTTT
CAATVGTDTQYF
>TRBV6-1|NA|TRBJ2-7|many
TGTGCCAGCAATGAATCCTCAGGAGAAGAGGAGCAGTACTTC
CASNESSGEEEQYF
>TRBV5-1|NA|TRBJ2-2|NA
TGCGCCAGCAGCTTGTTGAGAACCGGGGAGCTGTTTTTT
CASSLLRTGELFF
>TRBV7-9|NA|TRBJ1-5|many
TGTGCCAGCAGCCCGGGAAGTATTCAGCCCCAGCATTTT
CASSPGSIQPQHF
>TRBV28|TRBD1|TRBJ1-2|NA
TGTGCCACCTCTACCGGGACAGGGTACTATGGCTACACCTTC
CATSTGTGYYGYTF
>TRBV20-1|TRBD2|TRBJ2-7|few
TGCAGTGCTAGAGATCGTAGCGGGGGTTACGAGCAGTACTTC
CSARDRSGGYEQYF
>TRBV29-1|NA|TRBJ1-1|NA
TGCAGCGTTGAGTTTGGGGTTACGGGTGAAGCTTTCTTT
CSVEFGVTGEAFF
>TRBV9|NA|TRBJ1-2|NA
TGTGCCAGCAGCGGGCGGACGGAATTCTATGGCTACACCTTC
CASSGRTEFYGYTF
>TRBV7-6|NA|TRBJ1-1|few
TGTGCCAGCAGCCTAAGGACAGCCAACACTGAAGCTTTCTTT
CASSLRTANTEAFF
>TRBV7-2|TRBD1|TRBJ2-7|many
TGTGCCAGCAGCACCGAATCGACAGGGCTATCCGAGCAGTACTTC
CASSTESTGLSEQYF
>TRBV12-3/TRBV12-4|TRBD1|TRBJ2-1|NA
TGTGCCAGCAGCTCCGGGGACAGGGGGCGCAATGAGCAGTTCTTC
CASSSGDRGRNEQFF
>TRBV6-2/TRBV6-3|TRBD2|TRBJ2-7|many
TGTGCCAGCAGCGGATTACCGGGAGCGGGGATCTACGAGCAGTACTTC
CASSGLPGAGIYEQYF
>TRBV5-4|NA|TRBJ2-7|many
TGTGCCAGCAGCTTGAGGGACGAGCAGTACTTC
CASSLRDEQYF
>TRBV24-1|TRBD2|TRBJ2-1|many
TGTGCCACCAGTGATTTGCAGGGCACTAGCGGCGTTTTGAATGAGCAGTTCTTC
CATSDLQGTSGVLNEQFF
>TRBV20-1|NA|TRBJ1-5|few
TGCAGTGCTCCGGGACAATCGTTTCAGCCCCAGCATTTT
CSAPGQSFQPQHF
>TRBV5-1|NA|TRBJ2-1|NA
TGCGCCAGCAGCTTGATCTACGGACAGTACAATGAGCAGTTCTTC
CASSLIYGQYNEQFF
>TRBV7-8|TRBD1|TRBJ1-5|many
TGTGCCAGCAGCGGACCGACAGGGAAGGACCAGCCCCAGCATTTT
CASSGPTGKDQPQHF
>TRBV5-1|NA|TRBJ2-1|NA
TGCGCCAGCAGCTTGGAGATGCCATCAGGGGCACTGGACAATGAGCAGTTCTTC
CASSLEMPSGALDNEQFF
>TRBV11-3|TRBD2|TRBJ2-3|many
TGTGCCAGCAGCGCCGGACTAGCGGCAAGCACAGATACGCAGTATTTT
CASSAGLAASTDTQYF
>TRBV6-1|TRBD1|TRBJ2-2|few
TGTGCCAGCAAGAAGGACAGGGGGTTTTCCACCGGGGAGCTGTTTTTT
CASKKDRGFSTGELFF
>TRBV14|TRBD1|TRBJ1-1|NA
TGTGCCAGCAGCCGAAGAGGGGGCGTCACTGAAGCTTTCTTT
CASSRRGGVTEAFF
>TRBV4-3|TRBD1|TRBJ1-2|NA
TGCGCCAGCAGCCAAGGGCCGGGACAGGGGGCCGGTATCTATGGCTACACCTTC
CASSQGPGQGAGIYGYTF
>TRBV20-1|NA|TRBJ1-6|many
TGCAGTGCTAGGGGAGGGGTCCGGTCTTACGACTATAATTCACCCCTCCACTTT
CSARGGVRSYDYNSPLHF
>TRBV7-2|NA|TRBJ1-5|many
TGTGCCAGCAGCTTAGTTGGGACTAGCAATCAGCCCCAGCATTTT
CASSLVGTSNQPQHF
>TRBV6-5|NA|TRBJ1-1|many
TGTGCCAGCAGTTCCCTCCGACAGGCCAACACTGAAGCTTTCTTT
CASSSLRQANTEAFF
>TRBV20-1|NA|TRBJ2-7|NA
TGCAGTGCTAGAGACGGACTCACAGGGAACCCGTCCGAGCAGTACTTC
CSARDGLTGNPSEQYF
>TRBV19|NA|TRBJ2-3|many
TGTGCCAGTATCTCTTCGGACGATACGCAGTATTTT
CASISSDDTQYF
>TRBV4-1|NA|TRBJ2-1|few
TGCGCCAGCAGCCAAGATCCGGGGGTCGGCTACAATGAGCAGTTCTTC
CASSQDPGVGYNEQFF
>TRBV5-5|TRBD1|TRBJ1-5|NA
TGTGCCAGCAGCCGGGAGAAGGGGGCTTATCAGCCCCAGCATTTT
CASSREKGAYQPQHF
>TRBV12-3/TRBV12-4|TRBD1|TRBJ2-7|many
TGTGCCAGCAGCAACCCGGGACAGGGGGCGTGGGAGCAGTACTTC
CASSNPGQGAWEQYF
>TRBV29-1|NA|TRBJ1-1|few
TGCAGCGTTGCGCAGGGTGATTTTGTTGGGACTGAAGCTTTCTTT
CSVAQGDFVGTEAFF
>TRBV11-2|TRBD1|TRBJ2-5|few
TGTGCCAGCAGCTTAGGGATCGGGACAGGGAGGTTCGGCCATGAAGAGACCCAGTACTTC
CASSLGIGTGRFGHEETQYF
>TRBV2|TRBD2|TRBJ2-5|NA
TGTGCCAGCAGTGGGCTCGGTCAATCCCTAGCGGGGGGGCCGGAGACCCAGTACTTC
CASSGLGQSLAGGPETQYF
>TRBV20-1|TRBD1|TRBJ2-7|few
TGCAGTGCTAGGGGACAGGGAACCTACGAGCAGTACTTC
CSARGQGTYEQYF
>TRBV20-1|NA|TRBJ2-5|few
TGCAGTGCTAGACCCGAGGAACTGATCCAAGAGACCCAGTACTTC
CSARPEELIQETQYF
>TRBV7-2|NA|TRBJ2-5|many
TGTGCCAGCAGCTTGGATCAAGAGACCCAGTACTTC
CASSLDQETQYF
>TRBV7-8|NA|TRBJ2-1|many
TGTGCCAGCAGCCCATGGAGGGGACAGATGGTTGGTTCCCGGTCCAATGAGCAGTTCTTC
CASSPWRGQMVGSRSNEQFF
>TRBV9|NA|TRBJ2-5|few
TGTGCCAGCAGCGATGAAAGGGGCGCGACCCAGTACTTC
CASSDERGATQYF
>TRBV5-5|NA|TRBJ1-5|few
TGTGCCAGCAGCCATGCCCTTCAGAGCAATCAGCCCCAGCATTTT
CASSHALQSNQPQHF
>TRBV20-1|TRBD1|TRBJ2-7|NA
TGCAGTGCTAGAGAAAGGGCGGGACAGGGCTTGTACGAGCAGTACTTC
CSARERAGQGLYEQYF
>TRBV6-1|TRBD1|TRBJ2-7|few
TGTGCCAGCAGTGGAAGAGGGGGCCACGAGCAGTACTTC
CASSGRGGHEQYF